The text below deals with one TCR beta chain. The record originates from a study of T cell responses to AZD1222 COVID-19 vaccine. The repertoire was sequenced with immunoSEQ multiplex PCR; TCRdb's copy has only in-frame clones and lacks some. The table records approximately 180,000 clones, around 90% of them present only once. Germline CDR1 MNHEY, CDR2 SMNVEV (reference sequence). With 2 bases clipped from V and 4 bases from J, the junction kept 1 base outside the gene matches. The CDR3 extends over 14 amino acids. The source material was peripheral blood, sampled 28 days after the second AZD1222 dose. This chain connects TRBV27 to TRBJ1-3; 8 bases line up with TRBD1. The TCR comes from an adult who received the AZD1222 COVID-19 vaccine. The CDR3 DNA reads TGTGCCAGCAGTTTACAGGGGGCCGGAAACACCATATATTTT. Translated: CASSLQGAGNTIYF.